A single sample gave rise to the 25 T cell receptor beta chains below, sequenced in a study of Ad26.COV2.S vaccination and SARS-CoV-2 variants. Assay: immunoSEQ multiplex PCR; the TCRdb copy retains only in-frame clones and omits some. The data hold around 370,000 clones, with 80% to 90% observed a single time. Noted treatment: around 19 received Ad26.COV2.S at low or high dose, single or two shots; 5 received placebo; per-sample allocation not given. Sampling was performed 63 days after the first vaccine or placebo injection. Sequences were derived from peripheral blood, sampled in a trial of Ad26.COV2.S vaccine versus placebo. The receptor set was obtained from a person aged 18-60 years who received the Ad26.COV2.S COVID-19 vaccine or a placebo.

The gene calls are TRBV18 and TRBJ2-1; 10 nucleotides align to TRBD1. This CDR3 is built from 15 residues. CDR1 is KGHSH, CDR2 LQKENI, per germline. The J segment lost 6 bases and the V segment lost 3 bases, leaving 5 bases of the junction unmatched. The CDR3, as DNA: TGTGCCAGCTCACCGGGACAGGGGTCGATCAATGAGCAGTTCTTC. Its translation is CASSPGQGSINEQFF. The full variable domain, in which reference TRBV18 and TRBJ2-1 provide the parts outside the CDR3, is NAGVMQNPRHLVRRRGQEARLRCSPMKGHSHVYWYRQLPEEGLKFMVYLQKENIIDESGMPKERFSAEFPKEGPSILRIQQVVRGDSAAYFCASSPGQGSINEQFFGPGTRLTVL.

The rearrangement joins TRBV7-2 to TRBJ1-5; possibly TRBD1 for D (5 bases). Between the trimmed V and J ends, which lost 0 bases and 3 bases, there was a span of 12 bases. Germline assignment: CDR1 SGHTA and CDR2 FQGNSA. The CDR3 sequence is 16 residues long. The chain's CDR3 is CASSLAFGTYNQPQHF. The CDR3 DNA is TGTGCCAGCAGCTTAGCGTTCGGGACGTACAATCAGCCCCAGCATTTT.

The chain couples TRBV27 to TRBJ1-1, with 8 bases matching TRBD1. From germline, CDR1 is MNHEY and CDR2 SMNVEV (reference sequence). V lost 6 bases, J lost 1 base, and 7 bases stayed unmatched. The CDR3 covers 15 residues. CDR3 sequence reads: CASRLNGQGNTEAFF. In nucleotides, the CDR3 is TGTGCCAGCAGATTAAACGGACAGGGGAACACTGAAGCTTTCTTT.

The rearrangement links TRBV30 to TRBJ1-3; D ambiguous. This CDR3 comprises 14 residues. Germline V gene lookup returns CDR1 GTSNPN and CDR2 SVGIG (reference sequence). V was cut by 5 bases and J by 2 bases, with 13 bases left in between. The CDR3 DNA follows: TGTGCCTGGGGGGTCTGGGGAGCTGGAAACACCATATATTTT. This sequence encodes CAWGVWGAGNTIYF.

This chain uses TRBV7-2 with TRBJ2-7; 7 nucleotides agree with TRBD1. Looked up from germline, CDR1 is SGHTA and CDR2 is FQGNSA. Trimming removed 5 bases from V and 6 bases from J; junction bases left unmatched: 7. This CDR3 has 13 residues. The CDR3 DNA sequence: TGTGCCAGCAGCCCCCAGACAGGGACCGAGCAGTACTTC. Residues: CASSPQTGTEQYF.

The CDR3 DNA reads as TGTGCCAGCAGTTTGTTGGCTAGCGGGAGGGAAGCTTGGAAGCAGTACTTC. Protein product: CASSLLASGREAWKQYF. V usage is TRBV27 and J usage is TRBJ2-7; the match to TRBD2 covers 12 bases. Germline lookup yields CDR1 MNHEY and CDR2 SMNVEV (reference sequence). V was clipped by 3 bases and J by 8 bases; unmatched bases: 14. The CDR3 spans 17 residues.

CDR3 region: CATSRDWPGIGPHTEAFF. The CDR3 coding sequence is TGTGCCACCAGCAGAGATTGGCCAGGGATCGGGCCTCACACTGAAGCTTTCTTT. V and J are TRBV15 and TRBJ1-1; D may be TRBD1 (5 bases). V shed 0 bases and J shed 3 bases, with 20 bases lying between them. Per germline, CDR1 LNHNV and CDR2 YYDKDF (reference sequence). The CDR3 is 18 amino acids.

The chain joins TRBV25-1 to TRBJ2-7; the match to TRBD2 covers 12 bases. Trimming cost V 4 bases and J 2 bases; bases outside gene matches: 6. This CDR3 contains 16 residues. Germline-derived CDR1 and CDR2 are MGHDK and SYGVNS. DNA of the CDR3: TGTGCCAGCAGTGGGGGACTAGCGGGTCTTACCTACGAGCAGTACTTC. Residues: CASSGGLAGLTYEQYF.

This chain's CDR3 is CASSQGLVKNIQYF. The CDR3 DNA is TGTGCCAGCAGTCAGGGACTCGTCAAAAACATTCAGTACTTC. The chain recombines TRBV6-5 with TRBJ2-4; tentatively, D is TRBD2 (6 bases). The CDR3 contains 14 residues. In germline, CDR1 is MNHEY, CDR2 SVGAGI. The V end lost 5 bases, the J end lost 3 bases, and 11 bases lay between the germline ends.

This clone was picked up one time. The same CDR3 is also encoded by other DNA sequences in this sample. The CDR3 nucleotides read TGTGCCAGCAGCTTACGGCTAGCTGGAGATACGCAGTATTTT. This codes for CASSLRLAGDTQYF. V gene TRBV7-2 combines with J gene TRBJ2-3; a possible D gene is TRBD2 (5 bases). There are 14 residues in the CDR3. CDR1 SGHTA and CDR2 FQGNSA come from the germline V gene. V dropped 2 bases and J dropped 5 bases, with 11 bases sitting between them.

The chain recombines TRBV21-1 with TRBJ1-5; TRBD1, the table's D call, was not compared with the DNA. TRBV21-1 is labeled a pseudogene. This CDR3 is 19 amino acids long. CDR3 sequence reads: CASSNERQGARLPYQPQHF. The CDR3 DNA follows: TGTGCCAGCAGCAACGAGCGACAGGGGGCTCGACTACCCTATCAGCCCCAGCATTTT.

The chain uses TRBV6-2 or TRBV6-3 and TRBJ2-5; D ambiguous. V was cut by 4 bases and J by 5 bases, with 8 bases left in between. The CDR3 is 12 amino acids. Germline lookup yields CDR1 MNHEY and CDR2 SVGEGT. DNA of the CDR3: TGTGCCAGCAGTTCCAACATGGAGACCCAGTACTTC. Protein sequence: CASSSNMETQYF.

The chain combines TRBV7-6 with TRBJ2-5; the match to TRBD2 covers 12 bases. The germline CDR1 and CDR2 sequences are SGHVS and FNYEAQ. This CDR3 has 16 amino acids. V lost 5 bases to trimming and J lost 1 base; unmatched junction nucleotides: 5. The CDR3 DNA follows: TGTGCCAGCAGCCTAGGGACTAGCGGGCGCCAAGAGACCCAGTACTTC. Its protein product is CASSLGTSGRQETQYF.

The chain links TRBV7-2 to TRBJ1-5; D might be TRBD1 (5 bases). Germline lookup yields CDR1 SGHTA and CDR2 FQGNSA. CDR3 length equals 14 residues. V lost 5 bases and J 6 bases, leaving 14 bases between the germline ends. The CDR3 nucleotides read TGTGCCAGCAGCCGTGACCCGGGGGTTCAGCCCCAGCATTTT. Protein product: CASSRDPGVQPQHF.

The V call is TRBV28, the J call TRBJ2-4; D may be TRBD2 (6 bases). Germline CDR1 MDHEN, CDR2 SYDVKM. The V and J ends lost 2 bases and 8 bases respectively, with 19 bases between them. CDR3 length: 16 amino acids. CDR3 amino acids: CASSLNGGPSGDIQYF. The CDR3 DNA is TGTGCCAGCAGTTTAAACGGGGGACCTTCCGGGGACATTCAGTACTTC.

The J gene is TRBJ2-2, the V gene TRBV27, with 9 positions matching TRBD1. In germline, CDR1 is MNHEY, CDR2 SMNVEV (reference sequence). The CDR3 has 15 amino acids. After removal of 6 bases from V and 3 bases from J, the junction contained 5 bases not matched to a gene. CDR3 protein: CASRPDRGHTGELFF. CDR3 in DNA: TGTGCCAGCAGACCGGACAGGGGCCACACCGGGGAGCTGTTTTTT.

The chain recombines TRBV27 with TRBJ2-2; no definite D call. The germline V gene encodes CDR1 MNHEY and CDR2 SMNVEV (reference sequence). Trimming left V 6 bases short and J 1 base short, with 18 bases between. This CDR3 contains 17 residues. For the CDR3, the DNA is TGTGCCAGCAGGAGATCGGGCCCTTGGAAGAACACCGGGGAGCTGTTTTTT. Translated: CASRRSGPWKNTGELFF.

The chain links TRBV20-1 to TRBJ2-5; D unresolved. Germline V CDR1 and CDR2: DFQATT, SNEGSKA (reference sequence). There are 10 residues in the CDR3. The ends were cut back, 6 bases at V and 4 bases at J, with 6 bases in the middle. In nucleotides, the CDR3 is TGCAGTGCCCTTCGAGAGACCCAGTACTTC. Protein sequence: CSALRETQYF.

The chain is built from TRBV19 and TRBJ1-2; 7 bases line up with TRBD1. Germline V CDR1 and CDR2: LNHDA, SQIVND (reference sequence). This CDR3 is built from 14 residues. V was clipped by 5 bases and J by 4 bases; unmatched bases: 7. Here the CDR3 reads CASSPTGRVYGYTF. Here the CDR3 DNA reads TGTGCCAGTAGTCCGACAGGGAGAGTCTATGGCTACACCTTC.

The chain joins TRBV25-1 to TRBJ1-4, with a tentative D call TRBD1 (6 bases). CDR1 is MGHDK, CDR2 SYGVNS, per germline. CDR3 length equals 13 residues. The V gene lost 8 bases and the J gene lost 2 bases, with 9 bases spanning the gap. This CDR3 reads CASHRVTNEKLFF. Written as DNA, the CDR3 is TGTGCCAGCCACAGGGTCACTAATGAAAAACTGTTTTTT.

The J gene is TRBJ1-5, the V gene TRBV5-6; 8 bases align to TRBD1. J was trimmed by 4 bases and V by 4 bases; bases with no gene match: 10. The length of the CDR3 is 16 residues. Germline lookup yields CDR1 SGHDT and CDR2 YYEEEE. As DNA, the CDR3 is TGTGCCAGCAGCCAGGCCGGCAGGGGGCTAAATCAGCCCCAGCATTTT. This encodes CASSQAGRGLNQPQHF.

This chain's CDR3 is CASSLKQINEKLFF. The DNA for the CDR3 is TGTGCCAGCAGTTTAAAACAGATTAATGAAAAACTGTTTTTT. V usage is TRBV28 and J usage is TRBJ1-4, with D uncertain. The V and J ends lost 2 bases and 4 bases respectively, with 8 bases between them. Germline assignment: CDR1 MDHEN and CDR2 SYDVKM. This CDR3 is built from 14 residues.

V gene TRBV9 combines with J gene TRBJ1-2, with D possibly being TRBD1 (5 bases). V gave up 0 bases and J gave up 1 base, with 10 bases separating them. Germline V gene data show CDR1 as SGDLS and CDR2 as YYNGEE. The CDR3 length is 15 residues. Here the CDR3 reads CASSVGWGLNYGYTF. The CDR3 nucleotides read TGTGCCAGCAGCGTAGGGTGGGGACTTAACTATGGCTACACCTTC.

This chain connects TRBV9 to TRBJ2-3; TRBD1 might be the D (5 bases). CDR3 length: 15 amino acids. Trimming left V 0 bases short and J 0 bases short, with 8 bases between. Germline CDR1 is SGDLS and CDR2 is YYNGEE. This chain's CDR3 is CASSVEGASTDTQYF. The DNA for the CDR3 is TGTGCCAGCAGCGTAGAAGGGGCTAGCACAGATACGCAGTATTTT.

The chain joins TRBV27 to TRBJ2-7; D gene uncertain. V was trimmed by 6 bases and J by 0 bases, leaving 9 bases between them. The CDR3 runs 13 residues. Germline CDR1 MNHEY, CDR2 SMNVEV (reference sequence). The CDR3 nucleotides read TGTGCCAGCAGAGAGAGTTTCTCCTACGAGCAGTACTTC. This translates into CASRESFSYEQYF.